This T cell receptor (beta chain) was obtained from a study of PD-1 blockade in classical Hodgkin lymphoma. Study-level background: The study gave patients nivolumab 3 mg/kg intravenously every 2 weeks. General observations from the study: Newly diagnosed patients reportedly trailed healthy donors in baseline TCR diversity.

A note on this clone: Its antigen is currently unknown.

The V and J ends lost 3 bases and 5 bases, in that order; junction bases with no gene match: 9. From germline, CDR1 is KGHSH and CDR2 LQKENI. This CDR3 spans 15 amino acids. TCRdb keeps only in-frame clones here, not all; method: immunoSEQ multiplex PCR. The sample carries about 33,000 clones, 72% recorded once. The time point denotes: cycle 4 day 1 (C4D1), after 6 weeks of nivolumab. Every single patient, without exception, relapsed after autologous stem cell transplantation, and brentuximab vedotin exposure varied. The sequence was collected from a human donor with classical Hodgkin lymphoma. The input for sequencing was peripheral blood mononuclear cells (PBMCs), taken before the fourth cycle of nivolumab. This chain uses TRBV18 with TRBJ1-1; 7 bases are shared with TRBD1. The DNA of the CDR3 is TGTGCCAGCTCACCCCGACAGGGACGTGAAACTGAAGCTTTCTTT. Translation gives CASSPRQGRETEAFF.